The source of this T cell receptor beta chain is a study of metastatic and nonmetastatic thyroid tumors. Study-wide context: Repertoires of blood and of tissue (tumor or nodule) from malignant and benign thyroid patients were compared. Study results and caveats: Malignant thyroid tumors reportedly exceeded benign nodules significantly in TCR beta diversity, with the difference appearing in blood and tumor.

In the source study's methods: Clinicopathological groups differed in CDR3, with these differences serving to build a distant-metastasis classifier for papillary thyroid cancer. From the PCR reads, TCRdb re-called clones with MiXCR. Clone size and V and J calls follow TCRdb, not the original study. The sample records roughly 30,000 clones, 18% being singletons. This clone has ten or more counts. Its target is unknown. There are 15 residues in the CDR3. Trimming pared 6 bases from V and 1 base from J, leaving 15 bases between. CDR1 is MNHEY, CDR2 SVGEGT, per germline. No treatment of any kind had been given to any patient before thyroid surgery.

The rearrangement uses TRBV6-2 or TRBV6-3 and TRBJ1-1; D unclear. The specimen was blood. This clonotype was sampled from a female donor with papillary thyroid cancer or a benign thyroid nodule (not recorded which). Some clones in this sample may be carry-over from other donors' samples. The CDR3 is CASSGAPMENTEAFF. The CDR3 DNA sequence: TGTGCCAGCAGCGGAGCCCCTATGGAGAACACTGAAGCTTTCTTT.